This passage covers 10 T cell receptor beta chains from one sample sequenced in a study of cytomegalovirus exposure and HLA in healthy donors. The primer mix had 60 Vbeta and 13 Jbeta primers. The data were produced by immunoSEQ multiplex PCR, yet TCRdb's version contains in-frame clones alone and is incomplete. The sample has about 200,000 clones. Sequencing input: PBMCs. The receptors stem from a boy younger than 18 in good health and CMV-seronegative.

V usage is TRBV9 and J usage is TRBJ2-5, with D perhaps matching TRBD1 (6 bases). The last part of the DNA fits TRBJ2-7 better; the J call may be wrong. The V gene's germline CDR1 is SGDLS and CDR2 YYNGEE. CDR3 length: 13 amino acids. CDR3 bases: TGTGCCAGCAGCGGGACAGAGACCTACGAGCAGTACTTC. Its protein product is CASSGTETYEQYF.

The chain carries TRBV2 and TRBJ1-2; D is possibly TRBD1 (6 bases). The CDR3 loop spans 13 amino acids. In germline, CDR1 is SNHLY, CDR2 FYNNEI. V shed 5 bases and J shed 3 bases, with 10 bases lying between them. In DNA form, the CDR3 reads TGTGCCAGCAGTCGTTCAGGGGACTATGGCTACACCTTC. This codes for CASSRSGDYGYTF.

The chain carries TRBV29-1 and TRBJ1-5; 8 bases map to TRBD1. J gave up 5 bases and V 4 bases, and 1 base lay outside the gene matches. The CDR3 is 12 amino acids. Germline CDR1 reads SQVTM; CDR2 reads ANQGSEA. In DNA, the CDR3 is TGCAGCGTTGGGACAGGGTATCAGCCCCAGCATTTT. This encodes CSVGTGYQPQHF.

The chain has TRBV9 and TRBJ2-5; a weak D match, TRBD2 (5 bases). The V end lost 0 bases, the J end lost 5 bases, and 8 bases lay between the germline ends. Germline CDR1 reads SGDLS; CDR2 reads YYNGEE. The CDR3 has 13 amino acids. Written as DNA, the CDR3 is TGTGCCAGCAGCGTAGACCCGGGGGAGACCCAGTACTTC. This gives the protein CASSVDPGETQYF.

CDR3 in amino acids: CASSPRLAGGRTDTQYF. The CDR3 bases are TGTGCCAGCAGCCCGCGACTAGCGGGGGGCCGCACAGATACGCAGTATTTT. This chain connects TRBV7-9 to TRBJ2-3; TRBD2 agrees at 13 bases. The germline gives CDR1 SEHNR, CDR2 FQNEAQ (reference sequence). With 5 bases clipped from V and 1 base from J, the junction kept 6 bases outside the gene matches. CDR3 length equals 17 residues.

The genes are TRBV11-2 and TRBJ1-6; maybe TRBD1 (6 bases). From germline, CDR1 is SGHAT and CDR2 FQNNGV. CDR3 size: 14 residues. With 3 bases removed from V and 11 bases from J, the gap between germline ends came to 14 bases. CDR3 residues: CASSFSRGRPPLHF. The CDR3, as DNA: TGTGCCAGCAGCTTTAGCAGGGGACGGCCACCCCTCCACTTT.

This chain links TRBV7-8 with TRBJ1-2; TRBD1 agrees at 7 bases. After removal of 4 bases from V and 2 bases from J, the junction contained 7 bases not matched to a gene. The CDR3 extends over 15 amino acids. The V gene's germline CDR1 is SGHVS and CDR2 FQNEAQ. The CDR3 loop reads CASSSHRDSNYGYTF. The CDR3 nucleotides are TGTGCCAGCAGCTCCCACAGGGACAGCAACTATGGCTACACCTTC.

The chain is built from TRBV5-4 and TRBJ2-1, with a weak D call TRBD2 (6 bases). CDR3 length: 14 residues. Per germline, CDR1 SGHNT and CDR2 YYREEE (reference sequence). Trimming took 1 base from V and 5 from J, leaving 10 bases between them. The CDR3 here is CASSLRRGDNEQFF. The CDR3 DNA sequence: TGTGCCAGCAGCTTGCGGCGGGGAGACAATGAGCAGTTCTTC. Complete variable domain (other parts from reference TRBV5-4 and TRBJ2-1): ETGVTQSPTHLIKTRGQQVTLRCSSQSGHNTVSWYQQALGQGPQFIFQYYREEENGRGNFPPRFSGLQFPNYSSELNVNALELDDSALYLCASSLRRGDNEQFFGPGTRLTVL.

The chain employs TRBV4-1 and TRBJ2-3, with 8 bases matching TRBD2. The CDR3 contains 17 residues. Unmatched junction bases numbered 13, after V lost 4 bases and J lost 4 bases. Germline CDR1 MGHRA, CDR2 YSYEKL. The CDR3 reads CASSPSGTRTIADTQYF. Here the CDR3 DNA reads TGCGCCAGCAGCCCCTCCGGGACTAGAACTATCGCAGATACGCAGTATTTT.

This rearrangement joins TRBV30 to TRBJ1-6; TRBD1 matches at 9 bases. Germline V gene sequence: CDR1 GTSNPN, CDR2 SVGIG (reference sequence). With 4 bases clipped from V and 5 bases from J, the junction kept 18 bases outside the gene matches. This CDR3 has 19 amino acids. The CDR3 DNA follows: TGTGCCTGGACACCGGGGGACAGGGTCATCATTTTCGATAATTCACCCCTCCACTTT. This gives the protein CAWTPGDRVIIFDNSPLHF. Looking up the rest from reference TRBV30 and TRBJ1-6 gives the full variable domain: SQTIHQWPATLVQPVGSPLSLECTVEGTSNPNLYWYRQAAGRGLQLLFYSVGIGQISSEVPQNLSASRPQDRQFILSSKKLLLSDSGFYLCAWTPGDRVIIFDNSPLHFGNGTRLTVT.